One and the same sample provided the 26 T cell receptor beta chains below, sequenced in a study of cytomegalovirus exposure and HLA in healthy donors. This PCR relied on a set of 60 Vbeta primers and 13 Jbeta primers. Sequencing was performed with immunoSEQ multiplex PCR; in TCRdb, only in-frame clones are kept and a portion is missing. The sample lists 100,000 to 150,000 clones; roughly four fifths were seen once. The sample comprised PBMCs. These receptors all stem from a man between 35 and 55 years old in good health and CMV-seronegative.

The chain couples TRBV27 to TRBJ2-1, with 13 bases fitting TRBD2. Germline V gene sequence: CDR1 MNHEY, CDR2 SMNVEV (reference sequence). V trimming: 5 bases; J trimming: 5 bases; junction bases outside the gene matches: 3. The CDR3 runs to 15 residues. CDR3 amino acids: CASSPGLAGNNEQFF. The CDR3 DNA reads TGTGCCAGCAGTCCGGGACTAGCGGGAAACAATGAGCAGTTCTTC.

This chain joins TRBV4-2 and TRBJ2-5; a weak D match, TRBD2 (6 bases). The CDR3 contains 17 residues. CDR1 is LGHNA, CDR2 YNFKEQ, per germline. V was shortened by 0 bases and J by 7 bases, with 21 bases between the two germline ends. The CDR3, as DNA: TGTGCCAGCAGCCAAGAGGGAGGAGGGCTAGGGTTAGGGACCCAGTACTTC. This sequence encodes CASSQEGGGLGLGTQYF.

This clone was seen once. The CDR3 sequence: CASSLRLAGGPNPYNEQFF. The DNA for the CDR3 is TGTGCCAGCAGCTTACGACTAGCGGGGGGGCCGAACCCCTACAATGAGCAGTTCTTC. The chain links TRBV7-6 to TRBJ2-1; 14 positions match TRBD2. Germline V gene sequence: CDR1 SGHVS, CDR2 FNYEAQ. This CDR3 spans 19 amino acids. J gave up 2 bases and V 2 bases, and 8 bases lay outside the gene matches.

This chain uses TRBV18 with TRBJ2-3, with D hard to call. Per the germline V gene, CDR1 is KGHSH and CDR2 is LQKENI. The V and J ends lost 6 bases and 5 bases respectively, with 12 bases between them. The CDR3 is 13 residues long. The CDR3 DNA sequence: TGTGCCAGCTCTTCTAGTTTTGGAGATACGCAGTATTTT. Translated, it gives CASSSSFGDTQYF.

This chain links TRBV4-3 with TRBJ2-3, with D possibly TRBD1 on 5 matching bases. The ends were cut back, 0 bases at V and 5 bases at J, with 18 bases in the middle. Per germline, CDR1 LGHNA and CDR2 YSLEER. The CDR3 spans 17 residues. This chain's CDR3 is CASSQERYGGQGDTQYF. CDR3 nucleotides: TGCGCCAGCAGCCAAGAACGCTACGGCGGTCAGGGAGATACGCAGTATTTT.

The V call is TRBV5-4, the J call TRBJ1-1; 7 bases are shared with TRBD1. This CDR3 has 14 residues. Germline V gene sequence: CDR1 SGHNT, CDR2 YYREEE (reference sequence). With V trimmed by 4 bases and J by 7 bases, 10 bases remained unmatched. The CDR3 loop reads CASSQLNQGVEAFF. CDR3 DNA sequence: TGTGCCAGCAGCCAATTAAACCAGGGGGTTGAAGCTTTCTTT.

This sequence joins TRBV5-6 and TRBJ1-2; no definite D call. The CDR3 spans 13 residues. From germline, CDR1 is SGHDT and CDR2 YYEEEE. V was pared by 4 bases and J by 0 bases, with 7 bases between. The CDR3, as DNA: TGTGCCAGCAGCAGAGAAGCTAACTATGGCTACACCTTC. Translating it yields CASSREANYGYTF.

This clone was recorded once. The V call is TRBV14, the J call TRBJ1-6; 8 nucleotides agree with TRBD1. The CDR3 covers 15 residues. Trimming removed 3 bases from V and 7 bases from J; junction bases left unmatched: 5. From germline, CDR1 is SGHDN and CDR2 FVKESK. The CDR3: CASSQTRTGNSPLHF. The CDR3 region has the DNA TGTGCCAGCAGCCAGACCCGGACAGGGAATTCACCCCTCCACTTT.

This clone appeared a single time. The rearrangement joins TRBV28 to TRBJ2-2; a possible D gene is TRBD2 (6 bases). The CDR3 covers 14 residues. Germline V gene lookup returns CDR1 MDHEN and CDR2 SYDVKM. Trimming shortened V by 6 bases and J by 1 base, and 9 bases separated the two germline ends. CDR3 DNA sequence: TGTGCCAGCAGGGAGGGAGGGAACACCGGGGAGCTGTTTTTT. Protein sequence: CASREGGNTGELFF.

V is TRBV15 and J is TRBJ1-2; D call uncertain. The germline V and J ends were trimmed by 5 bases and 4 bases, with 11 bases remaining between them. Germline lookup yields CDR1 LNHNV and CDR2 YYDKDF (reference sequence). The CDR3 extends over 13 amino acids. CDR3 in amino acids: CATSRRSTYGYTF. The CDR3 DNA reads as TGTGCCACCAGCCGGCGGAGCACCTATGGCTACACCTTC.

The count of this clone is one. The V call is TRBV9, the J call TRBJ2-7; tentatively, D is TRBD1 (6 bases). Germline loops: CDR1 SGDLS, CDR2 YYNGEE. Trimming stripped 0 bases from V and 6 bases from J, with 22 bases between. The CDR3 has 17 residues. CDR3 nucleotides: TGTGCCAGCAGCGTAGAATCCCAGGTTGGCCAGGGGCGCGAGCAGTACTTC. Its protein is CASSVESQVGQGREQYF.

The rearrangement joins TRBV5-1 to TRBJ1-1; possible D gene TRBD1, 6 bases. V lost 3 bases to trimming and J lost 0 bases, with 9 bases between them. Looked up from germline, CDR1 is SGHRS and CDR2 is YFSETQ. This CDR3 region has 14 residues. The CDR3 nucleotides are TGCGCCAGCAGCTCACAGGGTATGAACACTGAAGCTTTCTTT. It translates to CASSSQGMNTEAFF.

This clone came up once. V gene TRBV6-5 combines with J gene TRBJ1-1; no definite D call. This CDR3 is 13 amino acids long. V was clipped by 4 bases and J by 3 bases, with 9 bases between them. Germline CDR1 and CDR2: MNHEY and SVGAGI. The CDR3 reads CASSLVAYTEAFF. Written as DNA, the CDR3 is TGTGCCAGCAGTTTAGTTGCGTACACTGAAGCTTTCTTT.

This sequence joins TRBV7-2 and TRBJ1-2; TRBD1 agrees at 7 bases. Germline-derived CDR1 and CDR2 are SGHTA and FQGNSA. The CDR3 contains 13 residues. Trimming cost V 5 bases and J 8 bases; bases outside gene matches: 8. The CDR3 DNA sequence: TGTGCCAGCAGCCTCGACAGGGTGGAAGGCTACACCTTC. It is translated as CASSLDRVEGYTF.

The rearrangement joins TRBV27 to TRBJ1-4, with 8 bases aligning to TRBD1. CDR1 is MNHEY and CDR2 is SMNVEV in the germline V gene (reference sequence). V shed 4 bases, J shed 5 bases, and the junction held 3 bases outside the gene matches. This CDR3 is 14 amino acids long. The CDR3: CASSSRTGNEKLFF. The DNA of the CDR3 is TGTGCCAGCAGTTCCCGGACAGGGAATGAAAAACTGTTTTTT. The variable domain in full, with the rest retrieved from reference TRBV27 and TRBJ1-4, is EAQVTQNPRYLITVTGKKLTVTCSQNMNHEYMSWYRQDPGLGLRQIYYSMNVEVTDKGDVPEGYKVSRKEKRNFPLILESPSPNQTSLYFCASSSRTGNEKLFFGSGTQLSVL.

The chain carries TRBV12-2 and TRBJ2-1; the table's D call of TRBD2 was not tested on the DNA. TRBV12-2 is a documented pseudogene. This CDR3 has 17 amino acids. In DNA, the CDR3 is TGTGCAAGTCGCTTAGCGCTCATCCTAGTGGGTGGGAATGAGCAGTTCTTC. Translating gives CASRLALILVGGNEQFF.

As DNA, the CDR3 is TGTGCCAGCTCACCCGGGACAGTCGGGGGTCAGCCCCAGCATTTT. This gives the protein CASSPGTVGGQPQHF. This chain links TRBV18 with TRBJ1-5; TRBD1 matches 7 bases. V dropped 3 bases and J dropped 6; count of bases not matched to a gene: 8. Germline V gives CDR1 KGHSH, CDR2 LQKENI. The CDR3 length is 15 residues. The entire variable domain, with the rest obtained from reference TRBV18 and TRBJ1-5, is as follows: NAGVMQNPRHLVRRRGQEARLRCSPMKGHSHVYWYRQLPEEGLKFMVYLQKENIIDESGMPKERFSAEFPKEGPSILRIQQVVRGDSAAYFCASSPGTVGGQPQHFGDGTRLSIL.

This chain uses TRBV6-5 with TRBJ1-5; D gene ambiguous. CDR3 length: 14 amino acids. Trimming pared 6 bases from V and 0 bases from J, leaving 9 bases between. Germline V lookup: CDR1 MNHEY, CDR2 SVGAGI. CDR3 in amino acids: CASRSGDSNQPQHF. The DNA of the CDR3 is TGTGCCAGCAGATCGGGAGATAGCAATCAGCCCCAGCATTTT.

CDR3 sequence reads: CASSILGSHTYEQYF. The CDR3 region has the DNA TGTGCCAGTAGTATTCTAGGCAGTCATACCTACGAGCAGTACTTC. The chain recombines TRBV19 with TRBJ2-7; D remains ambiguous. Trimming took 3 bases from V and 2 from J, leaving 14 bases between them. The CDR3 consists of 15 residues. Germline loops: CDR1 LNHDA, CDR2 SQIVND (reference sequence).

This chain links TRBV23-1 with TRBJ1-1; D perhaps matches TRBD1 (5 bases). Being an ORF, TRBV23-1 has a function that is uncertain. The V end was cut by 2 bases, the J end by 8 bases, with 12 bases between. There are 13 residues in the CDR3. The CDR3 DNA follows: TGCGCCAGCAGTCAAGGGTCTACAGGCGAAGCTTTCTTT. Translation gives CASSQGSTGEAFF.

The J gene is TRBJ2-7, the V gene TRBV5-4; D gene uncertain. Germline assignment: CDR1 SGHNT and CDR2 YYREEE (reference sequence). The CDR3 sequence is 13 residues long. V lost 4 bases, J lost 5 bases, and 13 bases lay in between. The CDR3 region has the DNA TGTGCCAGCAGCCTATCCCCCCGGGACGAGCAGTACTTC. Translated: CASSLSPRDEQYF.

This rearrangement joins TRBV30 to TRBJ2-7; 8 bases line up with TRBD2. V gave up 3 bases and J gave up 2 bases; unmatched junction bases: 3. Germline V gives CDR1 GTSNPN, CDR2 SVGIG (reference sequence). CDR3 length equals 13 residues. The DNA for the CDR3 is TGTGCCTGGAGAAAGCGGGGGACCTACGAGCAGTACTTC. Its translation is CAWRKRGTYEQYF.

J is TRBJ1-2 and V is TRBV4-1; D is possibly TRBD1 (5 bases). Per germline, CDR1 MGHRA and CDR2 YSYEKL. There are 15 residues in the CDR3. V shed 0 bases and J shed 1 base, with 9 bases lying between them. The DNA of the CDR3 is TGCGCCAGCAGCCAAGATCAGGGAGGTAACTATGGCTACACCTTC. Its protein product is CASSQDQGGNYGYTF.

The CDR3 DNA follows: TGTGCCAGCAGCTTAGCAGAGTACTATGGCTACACCTTC. It encodes CASSLAEYYGYTF. The V gene is TRBV7-2, the J gene TRBJ1-2; D not certain. CDR3 length: 13 amino acids. Germline V gives CDR1 SGHTA, CDR2 FQGNSA. Trimming took off 0 bases at V and 3 bases at J, with 5 bases between the two ends.

The V call is TRBV5-4, the J call TRBJ2-7; weak D call: TRBD1 (5 bases). Trimming cost V 4 bases and J 3 bases, with 14 bases left between them. Germline CDR1 is SGHNT and CDR2 is YYREEE (reference sequence). This CDR3 is built from 14 residues. The CDR3 DNA reads as TGTGCCAGCAGCACGCGTCAGGGTAACTACGAGCAGTACTTC. Translated: CASSTRQGNYEQYF.

This clone has just one count. The chain links TRBV12-5 to TRBJ1-2; a possible D gene is TRBD1 (5 bases). Trimming took off 2 bases at V and 1 base at J, with 17 bases between the two ends. Germline loops: CDR1 LGHNT, CDR2 FRNRAP. The CDR3 is 17 amino acids. DNA of the CDR3: TGTGCTAGTGGTTTGTCCCCCTCCCAGACAGATAACTATGGCTACACCTTC. Translating gives CASGLSPSQTDNYGYTF.